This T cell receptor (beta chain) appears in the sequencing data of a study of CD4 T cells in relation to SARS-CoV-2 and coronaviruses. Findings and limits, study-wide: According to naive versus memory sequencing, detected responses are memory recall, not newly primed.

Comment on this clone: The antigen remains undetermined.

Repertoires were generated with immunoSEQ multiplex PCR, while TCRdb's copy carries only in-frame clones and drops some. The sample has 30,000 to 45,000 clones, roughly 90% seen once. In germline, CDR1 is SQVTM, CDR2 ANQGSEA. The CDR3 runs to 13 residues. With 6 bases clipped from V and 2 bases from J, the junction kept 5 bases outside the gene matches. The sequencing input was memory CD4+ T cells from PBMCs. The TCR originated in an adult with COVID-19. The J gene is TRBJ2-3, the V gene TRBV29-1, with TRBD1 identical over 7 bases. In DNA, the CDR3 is TGCAGCGTGGGACAGTCGAACACAGATACGCAGTATTTT. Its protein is CSVGQSNTDTQYF.